This is a list of T cell receptor beta chains from one sample in a study of beta chain features in type 1 diabetes. The method was immunoSEQ multiplex PCR; TCRdb's version includes in-frame clones alone and lacks a portion of them. The profile shows a few hundred thousand clones, roughly 22% of them singletons. The sequenced sample consisted of naive CD4+ T cells from blood. These receptor sequences come from a woman in her thirties or forties with type 1 diabetes. Each CDR3 is given with its conserved first and last residue. The D gene is left open where the match is weak. Only some rows state a clone size, as once, few, many or a class for expanded clones.

j_call clone_size v_call d_call cdr3_aa cdr3_nt
TRBJ2-7 . TRBV7-2 TRBD1 CASSLGGQGGREQYF TGTGCCAGCAGCTTAGGGGGACAGGGAGGCCGCGAGCAGTACTTC
TRBJ2-5 . TRBV7-2 . CASSLGLEPETQYF TGTGCCAGCAGCCTCGGACTGGAGCCGGAGACCCAGTACTTC
TRBJ1-2 . TRBV25-1 . CASGQTAGYGYTF TGTGCCAGCGGGCAGACAGCCGGCTATGGCTACACCTTC
TRBJ1-1 . TRBV28 . CASSLTPNTEAFF TGTGCCAGCAGTCTGACACCGAACACTGAAGCTTTCTTT
TRBJ2-2 few TRBV7-2 TRBD2 CASSLASGGGELFF TGTGCCAGCAGCTTAGCCAGCGGGGGTGGGGAGCTGTTTTTT
TRBJ2-7 . TRBV7-9 TRBD2 CASSRGVTEEQYF TGTGCCAGCAGCCGGGGGGTAACGGAAGAGCAGTACTTC
TRBJ1-1 . TRBV5-1 TRBD1 CASSSTGEDTEAFF TGCGCCAGCAGCTCCACAGGGGAAGACACTGAAGCTTTCTTT
TRBJ1-3 few TRBV4-1 . CASSQETRVSGNTIYF TGCGCCAGCAGCCAAGAGACTCGAGTCTCTGGAAACACCATATATTTT
TRBJ2-3 few TRBV9 TRBD1 CASSVGQGAGDTQYF TGTGCCAGCAGCGTAGGGCAGGGGGCTGGAGATACGCAGTATTTT
TRBJ1-2 few TRBV27 . CASSFRGYEGYTF TGTGCCAGCAGTTTCCGCGGTTATGAGGGCTACACCTTC
TRBJ2-2 few TRBV9 . CASSVRQNTGELFF TGTGCCAGCAGCGTAAGACAGAACACCGGGGAGCTGTTTTTT
TRBJ2-3 . TRBV4-2 TRBD2 CATRSGAGVSDTQYF TGTGCCACCCGAAGCGGAGCGGGAGTGTCAGATACGCAGTATTTT
TRBJ2-1 . TRBV28 TRBD2 CASSLGLAGSNEQFF TGTGCCAGCAGTTTAGGACTAGCGGGGTCGAATGAGCAGTTCTTC
TRBJ1-5 . TRBV5-6 TRBD1 CASSLRTGGNQPQHF TGTGCCAGCAGCCTACGGACAGGGGGTAATCAGCCCCAGCATTTT
TRBJ1-2 . TRBV19 . CAGSGPQGYTF TGTGCCGGATCAGGGCCCCAGGGCTACACCTTC
TRBJ1-5 . TRBV5-1 . CASSEGQLNQPQHF TGCGCCAGCAGCGAAGGACAGCTCAATCAGCCCCAGCATTTT
TRBJ1-1 . TRBV5-1 . CASSLTAGGTEAFF TGCGCCAGCAGCTTGACCGCGGGCGGAACTGAAGCTTTCTTT
TRBJ2-7 . TRBV9 . CASSGQTGSYEQYF TGTGCCAGCAGCGGACAGACTGGCTCCTACGAGCAGTACTTC
TRBJ2-1 . TRBV5-4 TRBD2 CASSLLASGRRGAYNEQFF TGTGCCAGCAGCTTGTTGGCTAGCGGGAGGAGGGGGGCCTACAATGAGCAGTTCTTC
TRBJ2-2 . TRBV5-1 . CASTDSLTGELFF TGCGCCAGCACCGACAGTTTAACCGGGGAGCTGTTTTTT
TRBJ1-5 . TRBV25-1 . CASSYGNQPQHF TGTGCCAGCAGTTACGGTAATCAGCCCCAGCATTTT
TRBJ2-1 . TRBV5-1 . CASSVLAGSYNEQFF TGCGCCAGCAGCGTCCTAGCCGGGAGCTACAATGAGCAGTTCTTC
TRBJ1-5 . TRBV30 . CAWSLGGPGNQPQHF TGTGCCTGGAGCCTCGGAGGACCTGGCAATCAGCCCCAGCATTTT
TRBJ2-3 few TRBV7-9 TRBD1 CAGSRDRITDTQYF TGTGCCGGCTCCCGGGACAGGATCACAGATACGCAGTATTTT
TRBJ2-7 . TRBV2 TRBD2 CASTYLAGEYEQYF TGTGCCAGCACCTACCTAGCGGGAGAATACGAGCAGTACTTC
TRBJ2-3 . TRBV2 TRBD2 CASSEELAGRTDTQYF TGTGCCAGCAGTGAAGAGCTAGCGGGACGCACAGATACGCAGTATTTT
TRBJ2-2 . TRBV9 TRBD2 CASSVGISGSRNTGELFF TGTGCCAGCAGCGTAGGTATTAGCGGGAGTAGGAACACCGGGGAGCTGTTTTTT
TRBJ2-3 . TRBV6-5 . CASSYRGGTDTQYF TGTGCCAGCAGTTACCGCGGGGGCACAGATACGCAGTATTTT
TRBJ1-2 few TRBV4-3 . CASSQEAGPYGYTF TGCGCCAGCAGCCAAGAAGCCGGTCCCTATGGCTACACCTTC
TRBJ2-7 few TRBV4-1 . CASSPNGANGYEQYF TGCGCCAGCAGCCCCAATGGGGCAAACGGGTACGAGCAGTACTTC
TRBJ2-1 . TRBV4-1 TRBD2 CASSQGSQRGKYNEQFF TGCGCCAGCAGCCAAGGTAGCCAGCGGGGAAAGTACAATGAGCAGTTCTTC
TRBJ1-2 few TRBV4-1 . CASSPRGQTPFYGYTF TGCGCCAGCAGCCCCCGTGGACAGACTCCATTCTATGGCTACACCTTC
TRBJ2-2 few TRBV7-7 . CASSLAGEYGELFF TGTGCCAGCAGCTTAGCGGGAGAATACGGGGAGCTGTTTTTT
TRBJ2-1 . TRBV5-1 TRBD2 CASSISSGGGNEQFF TGCGCCAGCAGCATCTCTAGCGGGGGGGGGAATGAGCAGTTCTTC
TRBJ1-5 . TRBV2 TRBD1 CASSGQGASNQPQHF TGTGCCAGCAGTGGACAGGGGGCCAGCAATCAGCCCCAGCATTTT
TRBJ2-2 . TRBV2 TRBD2 CASSFSGSFNTGELFF TGTGCCAGCAGCTTCAGCGGGAGTTTCAACACCGGGGAGCTGTTTTTT
TRBJ2-7 . TRBV30 TRBD2 CAWSPGTSGRYEQYF TGTGCCTGGAGTCCCGGGACTAGCGGGAGGTACGAGCAGTACTTC
TRBJ1-2 few TRBV30 . CAEGESWSGYTF TGTGCCGAGGGGGAATCTTGGAGTGGCTACACCTTC
TRBJ1-5 . TRBV19 . CASSPRHSNQPQHF TGTGCCAGTAGTCCTCGACACAGCAATCAGCCCCAGCATTTT
TRBJ2-7 few TRBV4-3 TRBD1 CASSQDTGTAVVYEQYF TGCGCCAGCAGCCAAGATACGGGGACAGCTGTCGTCTACGAGCAGTACTTC